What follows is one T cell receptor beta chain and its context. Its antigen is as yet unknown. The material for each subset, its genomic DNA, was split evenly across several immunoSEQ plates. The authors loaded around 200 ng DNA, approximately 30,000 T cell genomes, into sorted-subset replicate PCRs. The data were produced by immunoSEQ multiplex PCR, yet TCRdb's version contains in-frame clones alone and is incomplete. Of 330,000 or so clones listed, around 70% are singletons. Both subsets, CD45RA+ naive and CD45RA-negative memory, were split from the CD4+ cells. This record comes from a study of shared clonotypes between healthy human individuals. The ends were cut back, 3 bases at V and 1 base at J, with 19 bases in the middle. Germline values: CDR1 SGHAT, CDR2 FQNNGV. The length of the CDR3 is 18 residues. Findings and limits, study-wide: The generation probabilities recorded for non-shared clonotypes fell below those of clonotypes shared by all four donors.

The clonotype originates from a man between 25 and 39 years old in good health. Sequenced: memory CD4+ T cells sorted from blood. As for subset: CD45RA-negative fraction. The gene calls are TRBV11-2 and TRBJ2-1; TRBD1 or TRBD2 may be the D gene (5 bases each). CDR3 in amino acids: CASSFRSGGQRSYNEQFF. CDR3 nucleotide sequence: TGTGCCAGCAGCTTTAGGAGTGGAGGACAAAGGTCCTACAATGAGCAGTTCTTC.